These 13 T cell receptor beta chains came from one sample sequenced in a study of blood T cell repertoires in COVID-19. Sequencing used immunoSEQ multiplex PCR; TCRdb keeps in-frame clones, though not all of them. The repertoire includes roughly 150,000 clones, 79% of them detected once, and approximately 7.7% sits in the top ten. The sample consisted of peripheral blood. These receptors all come from a woman aged 55-69 years with COVID-19, enrolled during active disease.

The chain employs TRBV6-5 and TRBJ1-2; D not resolved. V was trimmed by 3 bases and J by 5 bases, leaving 13 bases between them. Germline V lookup: CDR1 MNHEY, CDR2 SVGAGI. CDR3 size: 14 residues. In DNA form, the CDR3 reads TGTGCCAGCAGTTATAGGAGGGAAAGTTATGGCTACACCTTC. This translates into CASSYRRESYGYTF.

The V call is TRBV2, the J call TRBJ2-1, with 12 bases lining up with TRBD2. J was trimmed by 0 bases and V by 6 bases; bases with no gene match: 6. In germline, CDR1 is SNHLY, CDR2 FYNNEI. The length of the CDR3 is 17 residues. CDR3 amino acids: CASRELAGGSSYNEQFF. The CDR3 DNA sequence: TGTGCCAGCAGGGAACTAGCGGGGGGTAGCTCCTACAATGAGCAGTTCTTC.

J is TRBJ2-3 and V is TRBV7-9; possible D gene TRBD1, 7 bases. The CDR3 is 13 amino acids. The V gene lost 6 bases and the J gene lost 3 bases, with 10 bases spanning the gap. Germline loops: CDR1 SEHNR, CDR2 FQNEAQ (reference sequence). The CDR3 spells CASSQGGTDTQYF. DNA of the CDR3: TGTGCCAGCAGTCAGGGGGGAACAGATACGCAGTATTTT.

V is TRBV5-4 and J is TRBJ2-2, with a possible D match to TRBD2 (6 bases). Germline values: CDR1 SGHNT, CDR2 YYREEE (reference sequence). Trimming left V 4 bases short and J 4 bases short, with 11 bases between. The CDR3 is 14 residues long. CDR3 sequence (DNA): TGTGCCAGCAGCAAGGGACTTACCACCGGGGAGCTGTTTTTT. Amino acid sequence: CASSKGLTTGELFF.

This chain joins TRBV2 and TRBJ2-1, with 7 positions matching TRBD2. The CDR3 runs to 16 residues. With 1 base clipped from V and 2 bases from J, the junction kept 5 bases outside the gene matches. The germline CDR1 and CDR2 sequences are SNHLY and FYNNEI. The CDR3 here is CASSEGRAGPYNEQFF. CDR3 DNA: TGTGCCAGCAGTGAAGGACGAGCGGGGCCCTACAATGAGCAGTTCTTC. The complete variable domain, with remaining parts taken from reference TRBV2 and TRBJ2-1, reads EPEVTQTPSHQVTQMGQEVILRCVPISNHLYFYWYRQILGQKVEFLVSFYNNEISEKSEIFDDQFSVERPDGSNFTLKIRSTKLEDSAMYFCASSEGRAGPYNEQFFGPGTRLTVL.

The rearrangement joins TRBV5-1 to TRBJ1-2; maybe TRBD1 (5 bases). CDR3 length: 14 residues. Trimming removed 0 bases at V and 2 bases at J, with 8 bases between. Looked up from germline, CDR1 is SGHRS and CDR2 is YFSETQ. The CDR3 loop reads CASSLAGENYGYTF. CDR3 in DNA: TGCGCCAGCAGCTTGGCGGGGGAAAACTATGGCTACACCTTC.

The rearrangement joins TRBV11-3 to TRBJ2-3, with a tentative D call TRBD2 (6 bases). V lost 1 base to trimming and J lost 6 bases, with 14 bases between them. Germline-derived CDR1 and CDR2 are SGHNT and YENEEA. The CDR3 totals 15 residues. CDR3 DNA: TGTGCCAGCAGCTTAGGTTTACTAGCAGTCGATACGCAGTATTTT. Translation: CASSLGLLAVDTQYF.

The chain employs TRBV29-1 and TRBJ2-2; D possibly corresponds to TRBD2 (6 bases). Trimming removed 8 bases at V and 4 bases at J, with 17 bases between. The V gene's germline CDR1 is SQVTM and CDR2 ANQGSEA. This CDR3 has 14 amino acids. The CDR3 sequence: CSYIADPATGELFF. The CDR3, as DNA: TGCAGCTATATAGCGGACCCAGCCACCGGGGAGCTGTTTTTT.

The V call is TRBV27, the J call TRBJ1-2; 7 nucleotides line up with TRBD1. The junction had 9 bases not matched to a gene; V was cut back by 3 bases and J by 8 bases. The CDR3 totals 14 residues. Germline loops: CDR1 MNHEY, CDR2 SMNVEV (reference sequence). The chain's CDR3 is CASSFSTGSSGYTF. CDR3 in DNA: TGTGCCAGCAGTTTTTCGACAGGGAGTTCGGGCTACACCTTC.

V usage is TRBV6-1 and J usage is TRBJ2-1; 9 positions agree with TRBD2. V was clipped by 2 bases and J by 7 bases; unmatched bases: 6. This CDR3 is 15 amino acids long. From germline, CDR1 is MNHNS and CDR2 SASEGT. CDR3 loop: CASSETAGGYNEQFF. Written as DNA, the CDR3 is TGTGCCAGCAGTGAAACCGCGGGAGGGTATAATGAGCAGTTCTTC.

The chain has TRBV28 and TRBJ1-1; the D gene is possibly TRBD1 (5 bases). The CDR3 has 13 amino acids. V was cut by 6 bases and J by 5 bases, with 13 bases left in between. The germline gives CDR1 MDHEN, CDR2 SYDVKM. Here the CDR3 DNA reads TGTGCCAGCAGCCTACAGGTCCGGACTGAAGCTTTCTTT. Its translation: CASSLQVRTEAFF.

The V and J genes are TRBV19 and TRBJ1-3; D is uncertain. Per the germline V gene, CDR1 is LNHDA and CDR2 is SQIVND (reference sequence). The CDR3 is made up of 14 amino acids. V gave up 8 bases and J gave up 8 bases, with 19 bases separating them. The CDR3: CASADNGGIDTIYF. CDR3 nucleotide sequence: TGTGCCAGTGCTGATAACGGAGGGATAGACACCATATATTTT.

The chain has TRBV5-1 and TRBJ1-1; the match to TRBD1 covers 12 bases. Germline CDR1 and CDR2: SGHRS and YFSETQ. With 4 bases clipped from V and 0 bases from J, the junction kept 7 bases outside the gene matches. The CDR3 is 17 amino acids. CDR3 DNA sequence: TGCGCCAGCAGCCTGGGACAGGGGGCGGGGGTGAACACTGAAGCTTTCTTT. This encodes CASSLGQGAGVNTEAFF.